These 16 T cell receptor beta chains originate from one sample sequenced in a study of cytomegalovirus exposure and HLA in healthy donors. The PCR ran on 60 Vbeta and 13 Jbeta primers. Method: immunoSEQ multiplex PCR; TCRdb's copy keeps in-frame clones and lacks some. The sample shows approximately 97,000 clones, around four fifths of them seen only once. Source material: PBMCs. All receptors derive from a woman aged 40 to 55 in good health and CMV-seropositive.

V gene TRBV30 combines with J gene TRBJ2-1; D is undetermined. The CDR3 covers 12 residues. Looked up from germline, CDR1 is GTSNPN and CDR2 is SVGIG (reference sequence). V lost 5 bases and J 8 bases, leaving 13 bases between the germline ends. Written as DNA, the CDR3 is TGTGCCTGGGCTCTACTTCGGGATGAGCAGTTCTTC. Translating gives CAWALLRDEQFF.

The chain employs TRBV5-1 and TRBJ1-1, with a weak D call TRBD1 (5 bases). The CDR3 sequence is 19 residues long. Germline CDR1 and CDR2: SGHRS and YFSETQ. V was shortened by 4 bases and J by 2 bases, with 27 bases between the two germline ends. CDR3 sequence: CASSPSRDRGQRSNTEAFF. For the CDR3, the DNA is TGCGCCAGCAGCCCGAGCCGAGACAGAGGCCAAAGGTCAAACACTGAAGCTTTCTTT.

This sequence joins TRBV6-5 and TRBJ2-1; D might be TRBD1 (6 bases). CDR1 is MNHEY and CDR2 is SVGAGI in the germline V gene. Trimming took off 5 bases at V and 3 bases at J, with 11 bases between the two ends. The CDR3 extends over 14 amino acids. The CDR3 loop reads CASSVKTGYNEQFF. CDR3 nucleotides: TGTGCCAGCAGTGTTAAGACAGGCTACAATGAGCAGTTCTTC.

The genes are TRBV9 and TRBJ1-2, with D maybe TRBD1 (5 bases). The CDR3 spans 14 residues. The germline V and J ends were trimmed by 4 bases and 3 bases, with 13 bases remaining between them. Germline V gene lookup returns CDR1 SGDLS and CDR2 YYNGEE. The DNA of the CDR3 is TGTGCCAGCAGCCTTCTGGACATTCACTATGGCTACACCTTC. As protein: CASSLLDIHYGYTF.

V gene TRBV7-3 combines with J gene TRBJ2-1, with 7 bases aligning to TRBD2. From germline, CDR1 is SGHTA and CDR2 FQGTGA. V was clipped by 0 bases and J by 9 bases; unmatched bases: 8. The CDR3 is 15 amino acids. Here the CDR3 DNA reads TGTGCCAGCAGCTTAACGGGGGAGGGCCTGAGTGAGCAGTTCTTC. Encoded protein: CASSLTGEGLSEQFF.

In the case of this clone: The junction differs from germline at one of its ends, possibly a read error. The chain joins TRBV7-3 to TRBJ2-2; perhaps TRBD1 as D (5 bases). The CDR3 runs 23 residues. Germline values: CDR1 SGHTA, CDR2 FQGTGA. CDR3 in DNA: TGTGCCAGCAGCTTAACTGGGGCAGGGCCCAAGTTCCCTAGTTGGAAGAACGCCGGGGAGCTGTTTTTT. As protein: CASSLTGAGPKFPSWKNAGELFF.

This clone was detected only once. The CDR3 nucleotides are TGTGCCAGCAGTGCCCAGGTCCGGCGATCCTACGAGCAGTACTTC. The encoded protein is CASSAQVRRSYEQYF. The V call is TRBV28, the J call TRBJ2-7; D is unclear. The CDR3 consists of 15 residues. Trimming cost V 5 bases and J 1 base, with 15 bases left between them. The germline CDR1 and CDR2 sequences are MDHEN and SYDVKM. Variable domain in full (rest from reference TRBV28 and TRBJ2-7): DVKVTQSSRYLVKRTGEKVFLECVQDMDHENMFWYRQDPGLGLRLIYFSYDVKMKEKGDIPEGYSVSREKKERFSLILESASTNQTSMYLCASSAQVRRSYEQYFGPGTRLTVT.

The chain is built from TRBV18 and TRBJ2-7; 10 positions agree with TRBD1. The length of the CDR3 is 15 residues. The V gene's germline CDR1 is KGHSH and CDR2 LQKENI. V trimming: 4 bases; J trimming: 4 bases; junction bases outside the gene matches: 7. The CDR3 bases are TGTGCCAGCTCACGCCGGGGACAGGGGCAATACGAGCAGTACTTC. Translated: CASSRRGQGQYEQYF.

The DNA of the CDR3 is TGTGCCAGCAGTTTATCTTGGGGGAGGGCCCTCGAAGAGCAGTACTTC. Translating gives CASSLSWGRALEEQYF. The chain recombines TRBV27 with TRBJ2-7, with TRBD2 identical over 7 bases. V lost 0 bases, J lost 7 bases, and 12 bases stayed unmatched. The CDR3 runs to 16 residues. Germline CDR1 reads MNHEY; CDR2 reads SMNVEV (reference sequence).

This clone was seen a single time. V is TRBV6-6 and J is TRBJ1-2; D is perhaps TRBD1 (5 bases). The ends were cut back, 2 bases at V and 8 bases at J, with 12 bases in the middle. Germline lookup yields CDR1 MNHNY and CDR2 SVGAGI (reference sequence). CDR3 length: 13 residues. The CDR3 coding sequence is TGTGCCAGCAGTTACCTGACAGTGGGAGGCTACACCTTC. Its protein is CASSYLTVGGYTF.

The chain carries TRBV30 and TRBJ1-1, with D perhaps TRBD1 (5 bases). The V gene lost 4 bases and the J gene lost 4 bases, with 19 bases spanning the gap. Germline V gene data show CDR1 as GTSNPN and CDR2 as SVGIG (reference sequence). The CDR3 has 15 residues. The CDR3 DNA follows: TGTGCCTGGAACGTTAAGACAGTTCGAGGCACTGAAGCTTTCTTT. Its translation: CAWNVKTVRGTEAFF.

The rearrangement joins TRBV5-1 to TRBJ1-2, with 10 bases matching TRBD1. The CDR3 is 14 residues long. Germline V gene data show CDR1 as SGHRS and CDR2 as YFSETQ. Trimming took 4 bases from V and 4 from J; bases not matched to a gene: 4. The CDR3, as DNA: TGCGCCAGCAGCGCAGGACAGGGGGGCTATGGCTACACCTTC. Its translation: CASSAGQGGYGYTF.

The chain uses TRBV6-1 and TRBJ2-3; weak D call: TRBD2 (6 bases). V dropped 4 bases and J dropped 4 bases, with 15 bases sitting between them. This CDR3 has 15 amino acids. Per the germline V gene, CDR1 is MNHNS and CDR2 is SASEGT. DNA for the CDR3: TGTGCCAGCAGTGTGGACGGGAGAGGTGCAGATACGCAGTATTTT. Encoded protein: CASSVDGRGADTQYF.

J is TRBJ2-6 and V is TRBV19, with D perhaps matching TRBD1 (5 bases). This CDR3 is 14 amino acids long. Trimming stripped 6 bases from V and 0 bases from J, with 6 bases between. Germline CDR1 is LNHDA and CDR2 is SQIVND (reference sequence). CDR3 DNA: TGTGCCAGTAGACAGGTCTCTGGGGCCAACGTCCTGACTTTC. This sequence encodes CASRQVSGANVLTF.

V gene TRBV28 combines with J gene TRBJ2-3; 8 bases are a match to TRBD1. The CDR3 totals 14 residues. With 4 bases clipped from V and 1 base from J, the junction kept 1 base outside the gene matches. CDR1 is MDHEN and CDR2 is SYDVKM in the germline V gene. CDR3 protein: CASSSDRGTDTQYF. CDR3 bases: TGTGCCAGCAGTTCGGACAGGGGCACAGATACGCAGTATTTT. The whole variable domain, filled in from reference TRBV28 and TRBJ2-3, reads DVKVTQSSRYLVKRTGEKVFLECVQDMDHENMFWYRQDPGLGLRLIYFSYDVKMKEKGDIPEGYSVSREKKERFSLILESASTNQTSMYLCASSSDRGTDTQYFGPGTRLTVL.

This clone was picked up a small number of times. The genes are TRBV28 and TRBJ2-1; maybe TRBD2 (5 bases). Germline V gene sequence: CDR1 MDHEN, CDR2 SYDVKM. The CDR3 has 17 residues. V shed 3 bases and J shed 3 bases, with 18 bases lying between them. In nucleotides, the CDR3 is TGTGCCAGCAGTTTCCCTCCAGGACTGACTCGCTACAATGAGCAGTTCTTC. It encodes CASSFPPGLTRYNEQFF.